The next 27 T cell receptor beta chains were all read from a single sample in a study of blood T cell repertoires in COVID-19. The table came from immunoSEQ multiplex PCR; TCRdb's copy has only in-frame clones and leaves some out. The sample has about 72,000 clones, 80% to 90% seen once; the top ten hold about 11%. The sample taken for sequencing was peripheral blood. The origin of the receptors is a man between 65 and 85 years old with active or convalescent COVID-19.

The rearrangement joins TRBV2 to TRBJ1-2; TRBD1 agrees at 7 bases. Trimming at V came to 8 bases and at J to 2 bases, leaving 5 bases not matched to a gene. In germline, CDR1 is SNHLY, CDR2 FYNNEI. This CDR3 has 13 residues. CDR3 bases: TGTGCCAGCGGGACAGCTCTGAACTATGGCTACACCTTC. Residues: CASGTALNYGYTF. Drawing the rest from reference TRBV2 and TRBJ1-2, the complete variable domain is EPEVTQTPSHQVTQMGQEVILRCVPISNHLYFYWYRQILGQKVEFLVSFYNNEISEKSEIFDDQFSVERPDGSNFTLKIRSTKLEDSAMYFCASGTALNYGYTFGSGTRLTVV.

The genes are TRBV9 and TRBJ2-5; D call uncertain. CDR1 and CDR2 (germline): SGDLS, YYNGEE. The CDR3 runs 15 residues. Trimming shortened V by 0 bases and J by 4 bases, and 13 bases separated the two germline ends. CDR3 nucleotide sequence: TGTGCCAGCAGCGTAGACGTCACTAACTCAGAGACCCAGTACTTC. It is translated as CASSVDVTNSETQYF.

The DNA for the CDR3 is TGTGCCAGCTCACCCAACAATCAGGGATCCCAATCCTACGAGCAGTACTTC. This encodes CASSPNNQGSQSYEQYF. The chain combines TRBV18 with TRBJ2-7; TRBD1 might be the D (5 bases). Germline V CDR1 and CDR2: KGHSH, LQKENI. Trimming removed 3 bases at V and 1 base at J, with 19 bases between. The CDR3 totals 17 residues.

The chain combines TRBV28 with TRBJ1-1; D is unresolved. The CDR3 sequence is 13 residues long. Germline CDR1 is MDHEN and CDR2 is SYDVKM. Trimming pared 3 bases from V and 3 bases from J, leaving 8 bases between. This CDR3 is CASSFAAYTEAFF. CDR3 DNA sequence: TGTGCCAGCAGTTTCGCGGCTTACACTGAAGCTTTCTTT.

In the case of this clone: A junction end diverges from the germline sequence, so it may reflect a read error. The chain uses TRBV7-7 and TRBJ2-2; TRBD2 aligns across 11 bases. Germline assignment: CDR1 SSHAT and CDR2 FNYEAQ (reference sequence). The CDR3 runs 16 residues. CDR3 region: CASSRGTSGYTGELFF. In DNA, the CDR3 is TGTGCTAGCAGCCGGGGGACTAGCGGATACACCGGGGAGCTGTTTTTT.

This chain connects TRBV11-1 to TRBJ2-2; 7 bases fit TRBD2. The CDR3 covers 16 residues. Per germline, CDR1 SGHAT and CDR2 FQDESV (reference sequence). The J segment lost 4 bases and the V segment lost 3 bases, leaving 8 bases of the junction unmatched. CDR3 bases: TGTGCCAGCAGCTTTCCTCGCGGGGGACTCACCGGGGAGCTGTTTTTT. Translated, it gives CASSFPRGGLTGELFF.

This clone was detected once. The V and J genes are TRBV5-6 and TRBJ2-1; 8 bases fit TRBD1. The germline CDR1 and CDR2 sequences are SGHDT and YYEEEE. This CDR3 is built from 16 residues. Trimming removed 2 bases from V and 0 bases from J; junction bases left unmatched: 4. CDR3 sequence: CASSLPGTGSYNEQFF. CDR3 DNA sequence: TGTGCCAGCAGCTTACCCGGGACAGGCTCCTACAATGAGCAGTTCTTC.

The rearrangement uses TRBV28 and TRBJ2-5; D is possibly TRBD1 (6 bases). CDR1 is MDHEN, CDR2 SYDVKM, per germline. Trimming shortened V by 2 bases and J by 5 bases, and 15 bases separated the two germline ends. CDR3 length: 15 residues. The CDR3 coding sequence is TGTGCCAGCAGTTTACCCCGGGACATCCAGGAGACCCAGTACTTC. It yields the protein CASSLPRDIQETQYF.

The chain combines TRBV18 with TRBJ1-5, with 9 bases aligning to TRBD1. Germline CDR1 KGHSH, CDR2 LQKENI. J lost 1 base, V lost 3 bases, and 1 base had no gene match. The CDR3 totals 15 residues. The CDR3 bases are TGTGCCAGCTCACCGGGACAGGGAAGCAATCAGCCCCAGCATTTT. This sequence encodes CASSPGQGSNQPQHF.

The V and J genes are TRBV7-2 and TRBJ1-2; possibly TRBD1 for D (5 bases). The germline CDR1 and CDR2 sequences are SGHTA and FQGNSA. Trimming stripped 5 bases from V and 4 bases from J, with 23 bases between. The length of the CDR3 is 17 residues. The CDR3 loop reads CASSDRGGRAHGYGYTF. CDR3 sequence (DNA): TGTGCCAGCAGCGATAGAGGCGGCAGGGCCCATGGCTATGGCTACACCTTC.

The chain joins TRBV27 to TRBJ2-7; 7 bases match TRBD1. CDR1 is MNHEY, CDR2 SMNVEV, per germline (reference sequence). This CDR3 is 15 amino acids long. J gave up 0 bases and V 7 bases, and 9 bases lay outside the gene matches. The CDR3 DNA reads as TGTGCCAGCAAAAAGACAGGGCTCAGCTCCTACGAGCAGTACTTC. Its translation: CASKKTGLSSYEQYF.

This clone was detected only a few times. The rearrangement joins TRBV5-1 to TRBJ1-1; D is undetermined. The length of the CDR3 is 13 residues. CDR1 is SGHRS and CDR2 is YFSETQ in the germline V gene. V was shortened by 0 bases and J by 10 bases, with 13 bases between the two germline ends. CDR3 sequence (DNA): TGCGCCAGCAGCTTGGCCGGTATGAGTTTAGCTTTCTTT. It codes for CASSLAGMSLAFF.

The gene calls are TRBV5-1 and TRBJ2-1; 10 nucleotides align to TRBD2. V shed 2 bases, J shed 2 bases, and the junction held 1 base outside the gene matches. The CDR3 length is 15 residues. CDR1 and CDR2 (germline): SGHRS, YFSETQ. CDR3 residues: CASSFLAGAYNEQFF. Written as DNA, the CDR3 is TGCGCCAGCAGCTTTCTAGCGGGAGCCTACAATGAGCAGTTCTTC.

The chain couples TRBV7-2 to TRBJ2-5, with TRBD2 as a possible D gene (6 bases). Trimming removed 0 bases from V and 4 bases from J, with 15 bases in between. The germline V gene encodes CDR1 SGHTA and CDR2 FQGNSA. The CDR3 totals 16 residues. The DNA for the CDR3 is TGTGCCAGCAGCTTAGCCTCATCGCGAGCGGGAGAGACCCAGTACTTC. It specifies CASSLASSRAGETQYF.

The CDR3 coding sequence is TGTGCCAGCAGCTCCTTGCCCTCGGGGTTGCGCTACAATGAGCAGTTCTTC. Protein product: CASSSLPSGLRYNEQFF. The chain carries TRBV7-2 and TRBJ2-1; D is possibly TRBD2 (5 bases). V lost 4 bases and J 3 bases, leaving 19 bases between the germline ends. The CDR3 contains 17 residues. Looked up from germline, CDR1 is SGHTA and CDR2 is FQGNSA.

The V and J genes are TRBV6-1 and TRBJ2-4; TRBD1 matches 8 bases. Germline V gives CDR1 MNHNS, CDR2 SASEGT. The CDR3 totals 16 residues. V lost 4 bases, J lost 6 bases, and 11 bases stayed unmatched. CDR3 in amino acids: CASSAGQGRGSNIQYF. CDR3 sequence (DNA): TGTGCCAGCAGTGCTGGACAGGGCCGGGGGTCAAACATTCAGTACTTC.

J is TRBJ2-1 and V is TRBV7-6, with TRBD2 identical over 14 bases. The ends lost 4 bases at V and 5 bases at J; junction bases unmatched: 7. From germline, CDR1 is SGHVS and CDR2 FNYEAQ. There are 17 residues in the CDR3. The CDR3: CASSWAGTSGRDNEQFF. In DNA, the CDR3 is TGTGCCAGCAGCTGGGCCGGGACTAGCGGGAGAGACAATGAGCAGTTCTTC.

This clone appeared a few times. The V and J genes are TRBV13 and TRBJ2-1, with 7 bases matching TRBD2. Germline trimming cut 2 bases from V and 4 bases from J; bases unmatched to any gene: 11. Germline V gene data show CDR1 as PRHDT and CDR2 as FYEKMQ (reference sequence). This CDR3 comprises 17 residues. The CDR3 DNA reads TGTGCCAGCAGCTTAATAGAGGGGAGACTAGCATACAATGAGCAGTTCTTC. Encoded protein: CASSLIEGRLAYNEQFF.

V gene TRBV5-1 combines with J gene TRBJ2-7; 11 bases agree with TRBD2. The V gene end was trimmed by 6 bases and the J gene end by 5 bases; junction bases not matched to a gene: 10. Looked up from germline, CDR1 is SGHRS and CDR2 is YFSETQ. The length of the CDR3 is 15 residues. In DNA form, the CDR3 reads TGCGCCAGCAACTCCGGAACTAGCGGGAGCGACGAGCAGTACTTC. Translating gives CASNSGTSGSDEQYF.

CDR3 region: CASSGTGSTDTQYF. CDR3 in DNA: TGTGCCAGCAGCGGGACAGGTAGCACAGATACGCAGTATTTT. The chain carries TRBV7-9 and TRBJ2-3; TRBD1 matches 8 bases. Germline V gene sequence: CDR1 SEHNR, CDR2 FQNEAQ (reference sequence). This CDR3 is 14 amino acids long. Trimming took 5 bases from V and 0 from J; bases not matched to a gene: 1.

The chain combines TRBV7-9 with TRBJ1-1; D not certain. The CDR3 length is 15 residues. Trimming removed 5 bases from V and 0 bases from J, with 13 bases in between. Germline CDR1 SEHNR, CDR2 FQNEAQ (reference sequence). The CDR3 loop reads CASSPGSSMNTEAFF. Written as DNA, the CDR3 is TGTGCCAGCAGCCCGGGATCCTCCATGAACACTGAAGCTTTCTTT.

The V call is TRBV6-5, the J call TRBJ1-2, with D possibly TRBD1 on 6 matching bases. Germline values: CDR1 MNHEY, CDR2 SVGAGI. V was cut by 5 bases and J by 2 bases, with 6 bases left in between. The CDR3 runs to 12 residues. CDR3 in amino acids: CASSQGNYGYTF. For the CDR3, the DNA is TGTGCCAGCAGTCAGGGGAACTATGGCTACACCTTC.

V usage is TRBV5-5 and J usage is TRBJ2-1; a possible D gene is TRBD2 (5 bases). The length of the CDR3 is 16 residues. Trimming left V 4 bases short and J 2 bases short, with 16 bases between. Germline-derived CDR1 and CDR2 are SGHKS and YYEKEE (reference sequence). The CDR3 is CASSMGERHPYNEQFF. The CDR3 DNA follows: TGTGCCAGCAGCATGGGAGAGCGGCACCCCTACAATGAGCAGTTCTTC.

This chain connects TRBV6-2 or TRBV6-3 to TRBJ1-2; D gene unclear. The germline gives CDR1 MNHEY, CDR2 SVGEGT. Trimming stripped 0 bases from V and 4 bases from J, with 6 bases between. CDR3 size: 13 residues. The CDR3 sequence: CASSYSSVYGYTF. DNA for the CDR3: TGTGCCAGCAGTTACTCGAGTGTCTATGGCTACACCTTC.

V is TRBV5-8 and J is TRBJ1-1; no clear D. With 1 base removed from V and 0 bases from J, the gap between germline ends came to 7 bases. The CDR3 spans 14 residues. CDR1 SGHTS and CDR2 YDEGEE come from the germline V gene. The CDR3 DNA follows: TGTGCCAGCAGCTTGTCACTATTGAACACTGAAGCTTTCTTT. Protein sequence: CASSLSLLNTEAFF.

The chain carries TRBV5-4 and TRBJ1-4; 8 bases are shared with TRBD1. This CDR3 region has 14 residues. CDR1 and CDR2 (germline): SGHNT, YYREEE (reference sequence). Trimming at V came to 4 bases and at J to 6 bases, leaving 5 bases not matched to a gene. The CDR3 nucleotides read TGTGCCAGCAGCCCAGGACAGGGTTATGAAAAACTGTTTTTT. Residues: CASSPGQGYEKLFF.

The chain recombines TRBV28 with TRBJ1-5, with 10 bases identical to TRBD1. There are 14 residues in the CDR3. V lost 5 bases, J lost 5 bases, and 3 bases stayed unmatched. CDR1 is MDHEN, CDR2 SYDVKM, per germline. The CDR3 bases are TGTGCCAGCAGTGAGGACAGGGGGGATCAGCCCCAGCATTTT. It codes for CASSEDRGDQPQHF.